The 17 T cell receptor beta chains presented below share a single source sample, sequenced in a study of cytomegalovirus exposure and HLA in healthy donors. Use of 60 Vbeta and 13 Jbeta primers characterized the PCR. The assay was immunoSEQ multiplex PCR, and TCRdb's table has in-frame clones only and misses some. The data contain 150,000 to 200,000 clones, around three quarters of them singletons. Specimen: PBMCs. Receptors originate from a woman aged 30 to 39 in good health and CMV-seropositive.

Here the CDR3 DNA reads TGTGCCAGCAGCTTGCTCGGGAGGGACACCGGGGAGCTGTTTTTT. Translated, it gives CASSLLGRDTGELFF. The chain employs TRBV5-4 and TRBJ2-2; TRBD2 agrees at 8 bases. Per the germline V gene, CDR1 is SGHNT and CDR2 is YYREEE (reference sequence). There are 15 residues in the CDR3. Unmatched junction bases numbered 2, after V lost 1 base and J lost 3 bases.

This chain connects TRBV6-6 to TRBJ2-2; 8 positions match TRBD2. The germline CDR1 and CDR2 sequences are MNHNY and SVGAGI (reference sequence). The CDR3 sequence is 14 residues long. J was trimmed by 3 bases and V by 5 bases; bases with no gene match: 2. In DNA form, the CDR3 reads TGTGCCAGCAGTACGGGGGGGCACACCGGGGAGCTGTTTTTT. Its translation: CASSTGGHTGELFF.

The V and J genes are TRBV19 and TRBJ1-2; maybe TRBD1 (5 bases). The CDR3 has 16 amino acids. V was shortened by 1 base and J by 0 bases, with 12 bases between the two germline ends. Germline V gene lookup returns CDR1 LNHDA and CDR2 SQIVND (reference sequence). The CDR3 DNA follows: TGTGCCAGTAGTATAGGACAGCGCCTAGCTAACTATGGCTACACCTTC. Protein sequence: CASSIGQRLANYGYTF.

This chain uses TRBV5-6 with TRBJ2-7; D not certain. Per the germline V gene, CDR1 is SGHDT and CDR2 is YYEEEE. Trimming pared 0 bases from V and 6 bases from J, leaving 16 bases between. The CDR3 has 15 residues. CDR3 coding DNA: TGTGCCAGCAGCTTGGGACCCGACATTTCAGGCGAGCAGTACTTC. This translates into CASSLGPDISGEQYF.

In its sample, this clone was seen a few times. CDR3: CASSLRLAGGLNTGELFF. CDR3 bases: TGTGCCAGCAGCTTAAGGCTAGCGGGGGGCTTGAACACCGGGGAGCTGTTTTTT. The V call is TRBV7-2, the J call TRBJ2-2, with 11 bases that match TRBD2. V gave up 2 bases and J gave up 1 base; unmatched junction bases: 6. CDR1 SGHTA and CDR2 FQGNSA come from the germline V gene. The CDR3 runs 18 residues.

CDR3: CASSLEKDTEAFF. CDR3 nucleotide sequence: TGTGCCAGCAGCTTGGAGAAAGACACTGAAGCTTTCTTT. The J gene is TRBJ1-1, the V gene TRBV7-6; D is unresolved. The V gene lost 3 bases and the J gene lost 3 bases, with 8 bases spanning the gap. The CDR3 contains 13 residues. Germline V gene data show CDR1 as SGHVS and CDR2 as FNYEAQ.

This clone has a single count. V gene TRBV7-6 combines with J gene TRBJ1-2, with 7 bases aligning to TRBD1. The CDR3 runs to 18 residues. Germline loops: CDR1 SGHVS, CDR2 FNYEAQ. V was clipped by 4 bases and J by 0 bases; unmatched bases: 14. The CDR3, as DNA: TGTGCCAGCAGCTCAGGGCCGGGACAGAACTTCCCTAACTATGGCTACACCTTC. Its protein product is CASSSGPGQNFPNYGYTF.

This chain joins TRBV30 and TRBJ2-5; D possibly corresponds to TRBD2 (6 bases). CDR1 and CDR2 from the germline V gene are GTSNPN and SVGIG (reference sequence). CDR3 length equals 12 residues. V was shortened by 2 bases and J by 7 bases, with 11 bases between the two germline ends. The CDR3 reads CAWSWVGGTQYF. As DNA, the CDR3 is TGTGCCTGGAGTTGGGTGGGGGGGACCCAGTACTTC.

This rearrangement joins TRBV5-1 to TRBJ2-1; TRBD2 matches 10 bases. V gave up 6 bases and J gave up 8 bases; unmatched junction bases: 5. Germline V gene data show CDR1 as SGHRS and CDR2 as YFSETQ. This CDR3 region has 13 residues. The CDR3 region has the DNA TGCGCCAGCACCGGGACTAGCGCCCATGAGCAGTTCTTC. Amino acid sequence: CASTGTSAHEQFF.

V gene TRBV5-1 combines with J gene TRBJ1-2; TRBD1 agrees at 11 bases. Trimming removed 0 bases from V and 4 bases from J; junction bases left unmatched: 2. Per the germline V gene, CDR1 is SGHRS and CDR2 is YFSETQ. The CDR3 consists of 15 residues. The CDR3 reads CASSLVGTGGYGYTF. Here the CDR3 DNA reads TGCGCCAGCAGCTTGGTGGGGACAGGGGGCTATGGCTACACCTTC.

This clone was seen a handful of times. The chain is built from TRBV5-4 and TRBJ1-3, with a weak D call TRBD1 (6 bases). Germline V gene data show CDR1 as SGHNT and CDR2 as YYREEE (reference sequence). V gave up 4 bases and J gave up 1 base, with 12 bases separating them. The CDR3 extends over 15 amino acids. The CDR3 is CASSQDRGSGNTIYF. The CDR3, as DNA: TGTGCCAGCAGCCAGGACAGAGGATCTGGAAACACCATATATTTT.

This clone appeared a few times. The genes are TRBV19 and TRBJ1-5, with D maybe TRBD1 (5 bases). This CDR3 contains 16 residues. Trimming took 6 bases from V and 2 from J, leaving 17 bases between them. Germline CDR1 is LNHDA and CDR2 is SQIVND (reference sequence). The DNA of the CDR3 is TGTGCCAGTAGAAGTATCGGGGACTTTGGCAATCAGCCCCAGCATTTT. It encodes CASRSIGDFGNQPQHF.

V is TRBV7-8 and J is TRBJ2-2; TRBD2 might be the D (7 bases). The CDR3 loop spans 17 amino acids. In germline, CDR1 is SGHVS, CDR2 FQNEAQ. V was pared by 3 bases and J by 1 base, with 15 bases between. The chain's CDR3 is CASSLFGGQGNTGELFF. In nucleotides, the CDR3 is TGTGCCAGCAGCTTGTTCGGGGGGCAGGGGAACACCGGGGAGCTGTTTTTT. Supplemented by reference TRBV7-8 and TRBJ2-2, the full variable domain reads GAGVSQSPRYKVAKRGQDVALRCDPISGHVSLFWYQQALGQGPEFLTYFQNEAQLDKSGLPSDRFFAERPEGSVSTLKIQRTQQEDSAVYLCASSLFGGQGNTGELFFGEGSRLTVL.

The sample holds a few counts of this clone. J is TRBJ1-2 and V is TRBV9, with D unresolved. V lost 3 bases, J lost 5 bases, and 8 bases lay in between. This CDR3 region has 12 residues. Germline V CDR1 and CDR2: SGDLS, YYNGEE. The CDR3 region has the DNA TGTGCCAGCAGCGCCCGGTTGTATGGCTACACCTTC. Translating gives CASSARLYGYTF.

This chain's CDR3 is CASSRTLESGYEQYF. CDR3 nucleotide sequence: TGCGCCAGCAGCCGAACCCTCGAAAGCGGGTACGAGCAGTACTTC. The chain uses TRBV4-1 and TRBJ2-7; the D gene is possibly TRBD2 (6 bases). Trimming cost V 4 bases and J 4 bases, with 17 bases left between them. The CDR3 contains 15 residues. Germline CDR1 MGHRA, CDR2 YSYEKL.

The chain links TRBV6-5 to TRBJ2-2; tentatively, D is TRBD2 (6 bases). This CDR3 has 11 residues. V dropped 6 bases and J dropped 8 bases, with 7 bases sitting between them. Per germline, CDR1 MNHEY and CDR2 SVGAGI. The CDR3 reads CASRGGGELFF. The CDR3 DNA follows: TGTGCCAGCAGGGGGGGTGGGGAGCTGTTTTTT.

On this clone: A read error may account for a junction end that differs from germline. The V gene is TRBV6-5, the J gene TRBJ2-7; the match to TRBD2 covers 8 bases. Looked up from germline, CDR1 is MNHEY and CDR2 is SVGAGI. The CDR3 has 13 residues. The CDR3 nucleotides are TGTGCCATCAGTCGGGGGGGCACCTACGAGCAGTACTTC. Residues: CAISRGGTYEQYF.